Here is one T cell receptor (beta chain) with its context. At one end, the junction sequence differs from germline, possibly due to a read error. This sample stems from a study of OX40 agonist ivuxolimab in advanced cancers. Whole-study context: Prior checkpoint blockade (anti-PD-1, anti-PD-L1 or anti-CTLA-4) was permitted; approximately 40% had it.

Repertoires were generated with immunoSEQ multiplex PCR, while TCRdb's copy carries only in-frame clones and drops some. The sample includes 15,000 to 25,000 clones, 65% to 70% of them seen just once. Germline V gene lookup returns CDR1 MRHNA and CDR2 SNTAGT. There are 17 residues in the CDR3. The sequence was collected from an adult with an advanced solid tumor such as melanoma, head and neck, liver or kidney cancer. This specimen consisted of CD4+ or CD8+ T cells sorted from blood, obtained in a trial of the OX40 agonist ivuxolimab. V usage is TRBV6-4 and J usage is TRBJ2-7; 9 bases align to TRBD1. The CDR3 loop is CASSYSEGQGNPYEQYF. The CDR3, as DNA: TGTGCCAGCAGTTACTCTGAAGGACAGGGGAACCCCTACGAGCAGTACTTC.